The rows below give T cell receptor beta chains drawn from one sample of a study of siplizumab effects on memory and regulatory T cells. Profiling relied on immunoSEQ multiplex PCR, and the TCRdb table lists in-frame clones only, not all of them. This sample carries about 98,000 clones, approximately 90% of them seen once, and the ten largest clones take around 1.1%. The sample consisted of CD4+ T cells sorted from blood. Receptor source: a human donor in good health. CDR3s include the opening cysteine and the closing phenylalanine or tryptophan. D genes are given only for firm matches. Only some rows state a clone size, as once, few, many or a class for expanded clones.

-	-	TRBJ2-5	TRBV29-1	CSVDPSAFGETQYF	TGCAGCGTTGATCCGTCGGCCTTCGGGGAGACCCAGTACTTC
once	-	TRBJ2-1	TRBV11-2	CASSLDLRMGSYNEQFF	TGTGCCAGCAGCTTAGATCTCCGCATGGGCTCCTACAATGAGCAGTTCTTC
-	-	TRBJ2-5	TRBV7-7	CASSSSGETQYF	TGTGCCAGCAGCTCTTCGGGCGAGACCCAGTACTTC
-	-	TRBJ1-2	TRBV5-4	CASSWRGDHGYTF	TGTGCCAGCAGCTGGAGGGGGGACCATGGCTACACCTTC
-	-	TRBJ1-5	TRBV19	CASSRDGGNQPQHF	TGTGCCAGTAGTAGGGACGGCGGCAATCAGCCCCAGCATTTT
-	-	TRBJ1-1	TRBV6-1	CASKKWTEISTEAFF	TGTGCCAGCAAAAAATGGACGGAGATTTCCACTGAAGCTTTCTTT
-	-	TRBJ2-5	TRBV5-6	CASSFRGRPSETQYF	TGTGCCAGCAGCTTCAGAGGGAGGCCGTCAGAGACCCAGTACTTC
-	-	TRBJ2-7	TRBV9	CASSVSPRVRTFDEQYF	TGTGCCAGCAGCGTTTCCCCTCGGGTGCGGACCTTCGACGAGCAGTACTTC
once	-	TRBJ1-2	TRBV9	CASTVGVGSYGYTF	TGTGCCAGCACCGTAGGGGTGGGGAGTTATGGCTACACCTTC
-	-	TRBJ1-1	TRBV7-2	CASSPYRRMNTEAFF	TGTGCCAGCAGCCCCTACAGGAGGATGAACACTGAAGCTTTCTTT
few	-	TRBJ1-5	TRBV18	CASSPPGGGSGQPQHF	TGTGCCAGCTCACCCCCGGGGGGGGGATCGGGTCAGCCCCAGCATTTT
once	-	TRBJ1-1	TRBV6-1	CASRLLTTVNTEAFF	TGTGCCAGCAGGCTTTTAACTACGGTGAACACTGAAGCTTTCTTT
-	-	TRBJ2-3	TRBV9	CASSVVARSTDTQYF	TGTGCCAGCAGCGTAGTGGCCCGTAGCACAGATACGCAGTATTTT
-	-	TRBJ1-4	TRBV7-2	CASSLATGTTNEKLFF	TGTGCCAGCAGCTTAGCTACAGGGACAACTAATGAAAAACTGTTTTTT
-	-	TRBJ2-1	TRBV28	CASSSPGLELNEQFF	TGCGCCAGCAGTTCTCCGGGACTGGAACTTAATGAGCAGTTCTTC
few	TRBD1	TRBJ2-1	TRBV2	CASSVGGQGGWKNEQFF	TGTGCCAGCAGTGTTGGGGGACAGGGGGGTTGGAAGAATGAGCAGTTCTTC
-	-	TRBJ2-7	TRBV5-6	CASSGDTHYEQYF	TGTGCCAGCAGCGGAGACACCCACTACGAGCAGTACTTC
-	-	TRBJ1-5	TRBV28	CASSFSRALNQPQHF	TGTGCCAGCAGTTTCTCGCGTGCGTTAAATCAGCCCCAGCATTTT
-	-	TRBJ2-1	TRBV27	CASRGILADNEQFF	TGTGCCAGCAGAGGGATCCTAGCAGACAATGAGCAGTTCTTC
few	-	TRBJ2-7	TRBV20-1	CSARLTYEQYF	TGCAGTGCTCGACTAACCTACGAGCAGTACTTC
-	TRBD2	TRBJ2-7	TRBV11-3	CASSPTGLAIREQYF	TGTGCCAGCAGCCCTACGGGACTAGCGATACGCGAGCAGTACTTC
few	TRBD2	TRBJ2-1	TRBV27	CASSLKGAGGPGKSYNEQFF	TGTGCCAGCAGTTTAAAGGGGGCGGGAGGGCCAGGCAAGAGTTACAATGAGCAGTTCTTC
-	-	TRBJ2-3	TRBV15	CATSVGLADTQYF	TGTGCCACCAGCGTTGGGCTGGCAGATACGCAGTATTTT
-	-	TRBJ1-5	TRBV5-8	CASSLGRLRNQPQHF	TGTGCCAGCAGCTTGGGACGTTTAAGGAATCAGCCCCAGCATTTT
-	TRBD1	TRBJ1-2	TRBV28	CASSLLGTVQSYGYTF	TGTGCCAGCAGTTTATTAGGGACAGTGCAGTCATATGGCTACACCTTC
-	-	TRBJ2-5	TRBV27	CASSFSGLETQYF	TGTGCCAGCAGTTTTTCAGGATTGGAGACCCAGTACTTC
-	-	TRBJ1-6	TRBV27	CASRQLSSYNSPLHF	TGTGCCAGCAGGCAGCTGAGCTCCTATAATTCACCCCTCCACTTT
-	TRBD1	TRBJ2-5	TRBV18	CASSPRTGEETQYF	TGTGCCAGCTCACCACGGACAGGTGAAGAGACCCAGTACTTC
-	-	TRBJ2-1	TRBV9	CASSLRLGAAYTYNEQFF	TGTGCCAGCAGCCTACGCCTGGGCGCGGCGTATACCTACAATGAGCAGTTCTTC
-	TRBD2	TRBJ2-1	TRBV28	CASSLGGGSSYNEQFF	TGTGCCAGCAGTCTTGGGGGGGGGAGCTCCTACAATGAGCAGTTCTTC
-	-	TRBJ2-7	TRBV19	CASSPDFYEQYF	TGTGCCAGTAGTCCGGACTTCTACGAGCAGTACTTC
-	-	TRBJ2-7	TRBV5-4	CASSRGQSEQYF	TGTGCCAGCAGCCGCGGGCAATCCGAGCAGTACTTC
-	-	TRBJ2-6	TRBV7-3	CASSLTSVSGANVLTF	TGTGCCAGCAGCTTAACCTCGGTCTCTGGGGCCAACGTCCTGACTTTC
once	TRBD1	TRBJ1-5	TRBV6-6	CASRGRQGGTNQPQHF	TGTGCCAGCAGGGGTCGACAGGGGGGGACCAATCAGCCCCAGCATTTT
-	TRBD1	TRBJ1-5	TRBV18	CASSLGRGLQPQHF	TGTGCCAGCTCGTTAGGCAGGGGGCTTCAGCCCCAGCATTTT
-	TRBD1	TRBJ1-5	TRBV5-1	CASSETGTGSQPQHF	TGCGCCAGCAGCGAGACCGGGACAGGGTCTCAGCCCCAGCATTTT
-	-	TRBJ2-2	TRBV19	CASSRGQFNTGELFF	TGTGCCAGTAGTAGAGGACAGTTCAACACCGGGGAGCTGTTTTTT
-	-	TRBJ2-7	TRBV2	CASMRRDTKSYEQYF	TGTGCCAGCATGCGCCGGGACACTAAGTCCTACGAGCAGTACTTC
-	-	TRBJ2-1	TRBV28	CASSLLVPSIGNEQFF	TGTGCCAGCAGTTTATTAGTCCCTTCAATCGGCAATGAGCAGTTCTTC
-	-	TRBJ2-7	TRBV12-5	CASGPGTREEQYF	TGTGCTAGTGGCCCCGGGACGAGGGAGGAGCAGTACTTC
-	TRBD1	TRBJ2-5	TRBV11-2	CASSLVTGDYAETQYF	TGTGCCAGCAGCTTAGTAACAGGGGATTACGCGGAGACCCAGTACTTC
-	-	TRBJ1-1	TRBV19	CASSIAGGRRVNTEAFF	TGTGCCAGTAGTATCGCGGGGGGGCGCAGAGTGAACACTGAAGCTTTCTTT
-	-	TRBJ1-4	TRBV4-1	CASSQEGLSRPSNEKLFF	TGCGCCAGCAGCCAAGAAGGCCTGAGCCGACCGTCCAATGAAAAACTGTTTTTT
-	-	TRBJ1-4	TRBV5-1	CASSLGGTSNEKLFF	TGCGCCAGCAGCTTGGGTGGGACATCTAATGAAAAACTGTTTTTT
-	-	TRBJ2-1	TRBV5-1	CASSSETGLATYNEQFF	TGCGCCAGCAGCTCTGAGACTGGGCTAGCCACCTACAATGAGCAGTTCTTC
-	-	TRBJ1-2	TRBV28	CASSLAQGIAFLNYGYTF	TGTGCCAGCAGTTTAGCCCAGGGAATTGCTTTTCTGAACTATGGCTACACCTTC
-	TRBD1	TRBJ1-1	TRBV19	CAARQGRGGTGGAFF	TGTGCCGCACGACAGGGACGGGGTGGGACGGGAGGAGCTTTCTTT
-	-	TRBJ1-4	TRBV30	CAWRGGPAEKLFF	TGTGCCTGGAGAGGGGGTCCCGCAGAAAAACTGTTTTTT
-	TRBD1	TRBJ2-7	TRBV28	CASSSAGTGDNEQYF	TGTGCCAGCAGTTCAGCCGGGACAGGGGACAACGAGCAGTACTTC
-	-	TRBJ1-5	TRBV5-1	CASSVDSNQPQHF	TGCGCCAGCAGCGTGGACAGTAATCAGCCCCAGCATTTT
once	TRBD1	TRBJ2-7	TRBV9	CASSARQGYTYEQYF	TGTGCCAGCAGCGCCAGACAGGGTTATACGTACGAGCAGTACTTC